The 24 T cell receptor beta chains below all came from one sample that was sequenced in a study of shared clonotypes between healthy human individuals (dated by TCRdb to the early 2020s). Libraries were built with the immunoSEQ multiplex PCR assay. In TCRdb, the immuneACCESS table is reduced to in-frame sequences with V and J assigned. These tables do not hold every clone; where another copy was compared, an unresolved V gene accounts for under half, and the others remain unexplained. Recorded for this sample are roughly 410,000 clones; around 96% of them occurred a single time. Around 0.29% of the sample comes from the top ten. The sample consisted of memory CD8+ T cells sorted from blood. The cell subset or site label for this specimen denotes: CD45RO+ cells pooled with CCR7-negative TemRA cells. These receptors were taken from a man younger than 45 in good health.

This chain links TRBV2 with TRBJ2-7; either TRBD1 or TRBD2 may fit D (5 bases each). The CDR3 is made up of 16 amino acids. With 8 bases removed from V and 4 bases from J, the gap between germline ends came to 24 bases. CDR1 is SNHLY and CDR2 is FYNNEI in the germline V gene. The CDR3 region has the DNA TGTGCCAGCCGTCCAAACACCGGGACCCCGCTATACGAGCAGTACTTC. Its protein product is CASRPNTGTPLYEQYF.

The chain joins TRBV5-8 to TRBJ1-1; D call uncertain. V shed 2 bases and J shed 0 bases, with 8 bases lying between them. The CDR3 runs to 14 residues. Germline values: CDR1 SGHTS, CDR2 YDEGEE. CDR3 residues: CASSLHILNTEAFF. For the CDR3, the DNA is TGTGCCAGCAGCTTACATATTTTGAACACTGAAGCTTTCTTT.

This chain uses TRBV5-6 with TRBJ2-1, with D tentatively TRBD1 (5 bases). The germline gives CDR1 SGHDT, CDR2 YYEEEE. This CDR3 comprises 14 residues. Between the trimmed V and J ends, which lost 1 base and 9 bases, there was a span of 14 bases. The CDR3 DNA is TGTGCCAGCAGCTTGTTTGGGGCTAGAAGTGAGCAGTTCTTC. Its translation: CASSLFGARSEQFF.

The chain joins TRBV7-2 to TRBJ2-3, with TRBD2 matching over 9 bases. With V trimmed by 1 base and J by 7 bases, 3 bases remained unmatched. This CDR3 comprises 14 residues. Per germline, CDR1 SGHTA and CDR2 FQGNSA. CDR3 loop: CASSLEAGGYTQYF. CDR3 coding DNA: TGTGCCAGCAGCTTAGAAGCGGGAGGATATACGCAGTATTTT.

The V gene is TRBV6-6, the J gene TRBJ1-2; 9 positions match TRBD1. The V gene end was trimmed by 6 bases and the J gene end by 6 bases; junction bases not matched to a gene: 14. Germline CDR1 and CDR2: MNHNY and SVGAGI (reference sequence). This CDR3 is built from 16 residues. Written as DNA, the CDR3 is TGTGCCAGCAGCCTGGACAGGGGATATAGACGAAATGGCTACACCTTC. It specifies CASSLDRGYRRNGYTF.

The DNA of the CDR3 is TGTGCCAGCAGTGAATTTGGGACAGGGGGCGGCAATGAGCAGTTCTTC. Translating gives CASSEFGTGGGNEQFF. V usage is TRBV25-1 and J usage is TRBJ2-1, with 12 bases aligning to TRBD1. This CDR3 comprises 16 residues. Trimming took 1 base from V and 6 from J; bases not matched to a gene: 4. Germline-derived CDR1 and CDR2 are MGHDK and SYGVNS.

The chain combines TRBV27 with TRBJ2-5, with 13 bases that match TRBD2. Germline V gene data show CDR1 as MNHEY and CDR2 as SMNVEV (reference sequence). The CDR3 length is 16 residues. V lost 5 bases to trimming and J lost 2 bases; unmatched junction nucleotides: 5. In DNA, the CDR3 is TGTGCCAGCAGTCCTTGGACTAGCGGGAGACAAGAGACCCAGTACTTC. This codes for CASSPWTSGRQETQYF.

The chain couples TRBV28 to TRBJ2-3; a possible D gene is TRBD2 (7 bases). With 7 bases removed from V and 4 bases from J, the gap between germline ends came to 18 bases. There are 15 residues in the CDR3. Germline values: CDR1 MDHEN, CDR2 SYDVKM. The CDR3: CASKGGDFVADTQYF. CDR3 nucleotide sequence: TGTGCCAGCAAAGGGGGGGACTTCGTCGCAGATACGCAGTATTTT.

The chain combines TRBV10-3 with TRBJ2-2, with D possibly TRBD2 on 5 matching bases. This CDR3 has 13 amino acids. V shed 4 bases and J shed 6 bases, with 9 bases lying between them. Per the germline V gene, CDR1 is ENHRY and CDR2 is SYGVKD. CDR3 sequence reads: CAISVLGPGELFF. The CDR3 DNA reads TGTGCCATCAGTGTACTAGGACCCGGGGAGCTGTTTTTT.

The chain uses TRBV5-1 and TRBJ2-1; 8 bases agree with TRBD2. Germline lookup yields CDR1 SGHRS and CDR2 YFSETQ. J gave up 5 bases and V 6 bases, and 10 bases lay outside the gene matches. This CDR3 has 15 amino acids. CDR3 protein: CASIEVAGSNNEQFF. CDR3 DNA sequence: TGCGCCAGCATAGAGGTAGCGGGAAGCAACAATGAGCAGTTCTTC.

A remark on this clone: The sample contains more than one DNA sequence encoding this CDR3. This rearrangement joins TRBV5-1 to TRBJ2-5, with D perhaps matching TRBD1 (6 bases). The length of the CDR3 is 14 residues. CDR1 is SGHRS, CDR2 YFSETQ, per germline. V gave up 0 bases and J gave up 5 bases, with 11 bases separating them. The CDR3 coding sequence is TGCGCCAGCAGCTTGGTACAGGGTGGGGAGACCCAGTACTTC. Encoded protein: CASSLVQGGETQYF.

This chain joins TRBV5-4 and TRBJ1-1; no clear D gene. Trimming stripped 0 bases from V and 0 bases from J, with 9 bases between. The germline V gene encodes CDR1 SGHNT and CDR2 YYREEE (reference sequence). The CDR3 extends over 15 amino acids. The CDR3 DNA follows: TGTGCCAGCAGCTTGGAATCAACAGTGAACACTGAAGCTTTCTTT. Its protein is CASSLESTVNTEAFF.

The V and J genes are TRBV5-1 and TRBJ2-5; D is uncertain. Trimming took off 0 bases at V and 4 bases at J, with 7 bases between the two ends. The CDR3 has 13 amino acids. The germline gives CDR1 SGHRS, CDR2 YFSETQ. This chain's CDR3 is CASSLGLVETQYF. The CDR3 DNA reads TGCGCCAGCAGCTTGGGGCTAGTAGAGACCCAGTACTTC.

The V gene is TRBV7-2, the J gene TRBJ2-7; D not resolved. CDR3 length: 14 residues. Per the germline V gene, CDR1 is SGHTA and CDR2 is FQGNSA. V was clipped by 1 base and J by 2 bases, with 9 bases between them. The CDR3 DNA reads TGTGCCAGCAGCTTAGTCGGTGCCCCCTACGAGCAGTACTTC. Protein: CASSLVGAPYEQYF.

The chain links TRBV5-1 to TRBJ2-5; 11 nucleotides agree with TRBD2. With 9 bases clipped from V and 4 bases from J, the junction kept 11 bases outside the gene matches. The CDR3 covers 15 residues. In germline, CDR1 is SGHRS, CDR2 YFSETQ. The CDR3 coding sequence is TGCGCCACCGCCAAACTAGCGGGAGAGAGAGAGACCCAGTACTTC. This sequence encodes CATAKLAGERETQYF. The complete variable domain, with remaining parts taken from reference TRBV5-1 and TRBJ2-5, reads KAGVTQTPRYLIKTRGQQVTLSCSPISGHRSVSWYQQTPGQGLQFLFEYFSETQRNKGNFPGRFSGRQFSNSRSEMNVSTLELGDSALYLCATAKLAGERETQYFGPGTRLLVL.

The chain has TRBV5-6 and TRBJ1-4; D is uncertain. The CDR3 consists of 14 residues. Trimming stripped 0 bases from V and 2 bases from J, with 5 bases between. From germline, CDR1 is SGHDT and CDR2 YYEEEE. This chain's CDR3 is CASSLGATNEKLFF. DNA of the CDR3: TGTGCCAGCAGCTTGGGGGCGACTAATGAAAAACTGTTTTTT.

As DNA, the CDR3 is TGCGCCAGCACAGGGGGAGTCAATCAGCCCCAGCATTTT. It codes for CASTGGVNQPQHF. The genes are TRBV5-1 and TRBJ1-5; 7 bases map to TRBD1. V was pared by 6 bases and J by 3 bases, with 3 bases of the junction left unmatched. Germline values: CDR1 SGHRS, CDR2 YFSETQ. CDR3 size: 13 residues.

A single count supports this clone. The rearrangement uses TRBV19 and TRBJ2-3; TRBD1 or TRBD2 may be the D gene (5 bases each). V lost 6 bases, J lost 1 base, and 8 bases lay in between. CDR1 LNHDA and CDR2 SQIVND come from the germline V gene (reference sequence). The CDR3 extends over 13 amino acids. The CDR3 sequence: CASRGVGTDTQYF. In DNA, the CDR3 is TGTGCCAGTAGGGGGGTGGGCACAGATACGCAGTATTTT.

A note on this clone: The limits of the CDR3 on the DNA are not certain, so only TCRdb's listed CDR3 is given. V is TRBV5-1 and J is TRBJ2-7; no check of the table's D call, TRBD1, against the DNA was made. The CDR3 spans 15 residues, counting both ends. Germline V CDR1 and CDR2: SGHRS, YFSETQ. The CDR3 reads CASSTSVGQYYEQYF.

The rearrangement uses TRBV18 and TRBJ2-6; the match to TRBD2 covers 14 bases. Germline trimming cut 3 bases from V and 5 bases from J; bases unmatched to any gene: 6. Germline lookup yields CDR1 KGHSH and CDR2 LQKENI. The CDR3 covers 18 residues. The CDR3 region has the DNA TGTGCCAGCTCACCGGGACTAGCGGGAGATCAAAGGGCCAACGTCCTGACTTTC. Protein sequence: CASSPGLAGDQRANVLTF.

The V call is TRBV9, the J call TRBJ1-3, with no clear D. The V gene lost 1 base and the J gene lost 0 bases, with 8 bases spanning the gap. CDR1 and CDR2 from the germline V gene are SGDLS and YYNGEE. The CDR3 consists of 15 residues. Written as DNA, the CDR3 is TGTGCCAGCAGCGTAAGTGGGAGCTCTGGAAACACCATATATTTT. Residues: CASSVSGSSGNTIYF.

The CDR3 here is CATTGESGGRRLKEQYF. CDR3 coding DNA: TGTGCCACCACTGGGGAGTCTGGCGGGAGGAGGTTGAAGGAGCAGTACTTC. The chain is built from TRBV28 and TRBJ2-7; 8 bases match TRBD2. This CDR3 is built from 17 residues. Per the germline V gene, CDR1 is MDHEN and CDR2 is SYDVKM. Germline trimming cut 10 bases from V and 7 bases from J; bases unmatched to any gene: 24.

The chain carries TRBV7-2 and TRBJ2-5; perhaps TRBD1 as D (6 bases). V was trimmed by 1 base and J by 5 bases, leaving 11 bases between them. Germline CDR1 and CDR2: SGHTA and FQGNSA. CDR3 length: 14 residues. For the CDR3, the DNA is TGTGCCAGCAGCTTAGTAGACAGGAGGGAGACCCAGTACTTC. It specifies CASSLVDRRETQYF.

V gene TRBV6-4 combines with J gene TRBJ2-2, with 8 nucleotides matching TRBD2. The ends lost 4 bases at V and 1 base at J; junction bases unmatched: 2. The CDR3 totals 15 residues. Looked up from germline, CDR1 is MRHNA and CDR2 is SNTAGT. The CDR3: CASSATSGNTGELFF. The CDR3 coding sequence is TGTGCCAGCAGTGCTACTAGCGGGAACACCGGGGAGCTGTTTTTT.